This T cell receptor (beta chain) was captured by sequencing in a study of early T cells in non-severe SARS-CoV-2 infection. Looking at the study overall: Bulk RNA from unsorted whole blood was sequenced; chains were unpaired.

Attachment of unique molecular identifiers to individual cDNA molecules was performed. TCRdb re-derived calls from the 5' RACE reads in MiXCR, one entry per CDR3 protein. The table records some 49,000 distinct CDR3 sequences, approximately 12% of them present only once. Many counts were recorded for this clonotype. The CDR3 is made up of 13 amino acids. V dropped 3 bases and J dropped 2 bases, with 10 bases sitting between them. Germline V lookup: CDR1 SQVTM, CDR2 ANQGSEA. This receptor was identified in an adult who was a healthcare worker with PCR-confirmed SARS-CoV-2 infection or an uninfected control (not recorded which). Sequencing was done on a sample of whole blood. This chain joins TRBV29-1 and TRBJ2-5; D is perhaps TRBD1 or TRBD2 (5 bases each). The CDR3 region has the DNA TGCAGCGTTGAGGATTGGGGGCAAGAGACCCAGTACTTC. Translated, it gives CSVEDWGQETQYF. Combining the CDR3 with reference TRBV29-1 and TRBJ2-5 gives the whole variable domain SAVISQKPSRDICQRGTSLTIQCQVDSQVTMMFWYRQQPGQSLTLIATANQGSEATYESGFVIDKFPISRPNLTFSTLTVSNMSPEDSSIYLCSVEDWGQETQYFGPGTRLLVL.